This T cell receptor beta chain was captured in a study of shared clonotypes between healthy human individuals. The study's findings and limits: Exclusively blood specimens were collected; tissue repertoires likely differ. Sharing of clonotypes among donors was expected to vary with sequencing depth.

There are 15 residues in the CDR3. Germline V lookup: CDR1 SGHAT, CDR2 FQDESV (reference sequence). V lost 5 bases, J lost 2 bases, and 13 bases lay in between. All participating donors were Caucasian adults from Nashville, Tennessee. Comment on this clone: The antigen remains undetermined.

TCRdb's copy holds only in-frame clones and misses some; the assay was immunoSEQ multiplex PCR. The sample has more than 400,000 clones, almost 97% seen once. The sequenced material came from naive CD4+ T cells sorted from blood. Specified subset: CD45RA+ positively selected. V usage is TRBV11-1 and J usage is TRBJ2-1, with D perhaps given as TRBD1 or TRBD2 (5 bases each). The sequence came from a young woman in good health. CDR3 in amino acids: CASSMGTVTYNEQFF. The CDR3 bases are TGTGCCAGCAGCATGGGGACGGTTACCTACAATGAGCAGTTCTTC.